These 15 T cell receptor beta chains were all obtained from the same sample, sequenced in a study of T cells in Graves' hyperthyroidism and ophthalmopathy. TCR beta CDR3 sequences were amplified from RNA transcripts. When the TCR CDR3 underwent first-round RT-PCR, the HTBI primer set was used. One entry per CDR3 protein, called by TCRdb with MiXCR from the multiplex PCR reads. The sample lists around 250,000 distinct CDR3 sequences; around 26% were seen once. The sample was blood. The receptors stem from a woman between 40 and 55 years old with Graves' ophthalmopathy.

This clonotype was counted many times. This chain connects TRBV28 to TRBJ1-6; D is uncertain. Trimming cost V 2 bases and J 7 bases, with 6 bases left between them. This CDR3 contains 13 residues. Germline V gene lookup returns CDR1 MDHEN and CDR2 SYDVKM. Written as DNA, the CDR3 is TGTGCCAGCAGTTTACTGGGGAATTCACCCCTCCACTTT. Amino acid sequence: CASSLLGNSPLHF.

This clonotype has at least ten counts. The rearrangement links TRBV29-1 to TRBJ1-3; D is unclear. Germline CDR1 is SQVTM and CDR2 is ANQGSEA. The V end was cut by 4 bases, the J end by 2 bases, with 6 bases between. CDR3 size: 12 residues. Here the CDR3 DNA reads TGCAGCGTTGGAGAAACTGGAAACACCATATATTTT. It encodes CSVGETGNTIYF.

This clonotype was found many times. The chain employs TRBV4-1 and TRBJ2-7; 8 bases line up with TRBD1. Germline CDR1 reads MGHRA; CDR2 reads YSYEKL. This CDR3 region has 15 residues. J lost 3 bases, V lost 3 bases, and 7 bases had no gene match. The CDR3 spells CASSHPWTGSYEQYF. Written as DNA, the CDR3 is TGCGCCAGCAGCCACCCCTGGACAGGGAGCTACGAGCAGTACTTC.

Here the CDR3 DNA reads TGCGCCAGCAGCTTCACGACAAGGAACACTGAAGCTTTCTTT. Translating it yields CASSFTTRNTEAFF. The V call is TRBV5-1, the J call TRBJ1-1; D remains unclear. There are 14 residues in the CDR3. V lost 2 bases, J lost 1 base, and 9 bases lay in between. Germline-derived CDR1 and CDR2 are SGHRS and YFSETQ. Drawing the rest from reference TRBV5-1 and TRBJ1-1, the complete variable domain is KAGVTQTPRYLIKTRGQQVTLSCSPISGHRSVSWYQQTPGQGLQFLFEYFSETQRNKGNFPGRFSGRQFSNSRSEMNVSTLELGDSALYLCASSFTTRNTEAFFGQGTRLTVV.

This clonotype showed up many times. J is TRBJ2-5 and V is TRBV15; D is possibly TRBD1 or TRBD2 (5 bases each). Germline V gene sequence: CDR1 LNHNV, CDR2 YYDKDF (reference sequence). The CDR3 runs 16 residues. The V and J ends lost 0 bases and 4 bases respectively, with 15 bases between them. Written as DNA, the CDR3 is TGTGCCACCAGCAGAGAGATATTCGAGGGGCGAGAGACCCAGTACTTC. As protein: CATSREIFEGRETQYF.

In this sample, this clonotype turned up a few times. The gene calls are TRBV28 and TRBJ2-7; D is undetermined. Germline CDR1 reads MDHEN; CDR2 reads SYDVKM. CDR3 length: 14 residues. The V gene lost 1 base and the J gene lost 5 bases, with 12 bases spanning the gap. In nucleotides, the CDR3 is TGTGCCAGCAGTTTATCAACCGAGACAAACGAGCAGTACTTC. It is translated as CASSLSTETNEQYF.

This clonotype was counted at least ten times. This rearrangement joins TRBV14 to TRBJ1-2; no firm D call. V dropped 2 bases and J dropped 5 bases, with 15 bases sitting between them. CDR1 is SGHDN, CDR2 FVKESK, per germline. The CDR3 loop spans 15 amino acids. The CDR3 loop is CASSQTPQGLYGYTF. The CDR3 region has the DNA TGTGCCAGCAGCCAAACCCCCCAAGGGCTTTATGGCTACACCTTC.

This chain joins TRBV24-1 and TRBJ2-6; weak D call: TRBD1 (6 bases). Trimming cost V 7 bases and J 0 bases, with 12 bases left between them. The germline V gene has CDR1 KGHDR and CDR2 SFDVKD. This CDR3 is 16 amino acids long. CDR3 sequence: CATSGGQISGANVLTF. The CDR3 DNA reads as TGTGCCACCAGCGGAGGACAGATCTCTGGGGCCAACGTCCTGACTTTC.

This clonotype was seen repeatedly, ten times or more. The chain joins TRBV28 to TRBJ2-7; a weak D match, TRBD1 (5 bases). V was cut by 5 bases and J by 0 bases, with 14 bases left in between. This CDR3 comprises 15 residues. Per germline, CDR1 MDHEN and CDR2 SYDVKM. CDR3 sequence reads: CASSGPRVPSYEQYF. The CDR3, as DNA: TGTGCCAGCAGTGGGCCCAGGGTTCCCTCCTACGAGCAGTACTTC.

This clonotype has ten or more counts. This rearrangement joins TRBV6-2 or TRBV6-3 to TRBJ2-7; D not resolved. Germline loops: CDR1 MNHEY, CDR2 SVGEGT. V was pared by 5 bases and J by 6 bases, with 17 bases between. CDR3 length: 14 residues. The CDR3 nucleotides read TGTGCCAGCAGTGCCATAGAGAATGTTGCCGAGCAGTACTTC. It translates to CASSAIENVAEQYF.

In its sample, this clonotype was seen many times. CDR3 residues: CASSRGGRDGYTF. Written as DNA, the CDR3 is TGTGCCAGCAGCCGGGGGGGGAGAGATGGCTACACCTTC. V is TRBV28 and J is TRBJ1-2; the D gene is possibly TRBD1 (5 bases). Germline V gives CDR1 MDHEN, CDR2 SYDVKM. Trimming removed 6 bases at V and 6 bases at J, with 14 bases between. The CDR3 loop spans 13 amino acids.

The chain recombines TRBV12-3 or TRBV12-4 with TRBJ2-7; tentative D call: TRBD2 (6 bases). V was trimmed by 3 bases and J by 4 bases, leaving 13 bases between them. This CDR3 is 14 amino acids long. CDR3 DNA sequence: TGTGCCAGCAGTTTGGGCGGGGACTTGTACGAGCAGTACTTC. Amino acid sequence: CASSLGGDLYEQYF.

The J gene is TRBJ2-7, the V gene TRBV20-1, with 14 nucleotides matching TRBD2. The germline CDR1 and CDR2 sequences are DFQATT and SNEGSKA (reference sequence). With 1 base clipped from V and 3 bases from J, the junction kept 11 bases outside the gene matches. CDR3 length: 18 residues. Here the CDR3 reads CSARGPGLAGVAIYEQYF. The CDR3 DNA reads as TGCAGTGCTAGAGGGCCGGGACTAGCGGGAGTTGCGATCTACGAGCAGTACTTC.

This clonotype was seen many times. The chain combines TRBV12-3 or TRBV12-4 with TRBJ1-5, with D perhaps TRBD1 (6 bases). The V end lost 0 bases, the J end lost 6 bases, and 12 bases lay between the germline ends. The CDR3 length is 15 residues. CDR3 in DNA: TGTGCCAGCAGTTTAGCCCGGCAGGGGACTCAGCCCCAGCATTTT. Its translation: CASSLARQGTQPQHF.

This clonotype was seen many times. The rearrangement joins TRBV6-5 to TRBJ2-7; weak D call: TRBD1 (5 bases). Germline assignment: CDR1 MNHEY and CDR2 SVGAGI. Trimming left V 0 bases short and J 0 bases short, with 9 bases between. The length of the CDR3 is 15 residues. Here the CDR3 DNA reads TGTGCCAGCAGTTACTCGTTCGACAGCTCCTACGAGCAGTACTTC. Translation: CASSYSFDSSYEQYF.